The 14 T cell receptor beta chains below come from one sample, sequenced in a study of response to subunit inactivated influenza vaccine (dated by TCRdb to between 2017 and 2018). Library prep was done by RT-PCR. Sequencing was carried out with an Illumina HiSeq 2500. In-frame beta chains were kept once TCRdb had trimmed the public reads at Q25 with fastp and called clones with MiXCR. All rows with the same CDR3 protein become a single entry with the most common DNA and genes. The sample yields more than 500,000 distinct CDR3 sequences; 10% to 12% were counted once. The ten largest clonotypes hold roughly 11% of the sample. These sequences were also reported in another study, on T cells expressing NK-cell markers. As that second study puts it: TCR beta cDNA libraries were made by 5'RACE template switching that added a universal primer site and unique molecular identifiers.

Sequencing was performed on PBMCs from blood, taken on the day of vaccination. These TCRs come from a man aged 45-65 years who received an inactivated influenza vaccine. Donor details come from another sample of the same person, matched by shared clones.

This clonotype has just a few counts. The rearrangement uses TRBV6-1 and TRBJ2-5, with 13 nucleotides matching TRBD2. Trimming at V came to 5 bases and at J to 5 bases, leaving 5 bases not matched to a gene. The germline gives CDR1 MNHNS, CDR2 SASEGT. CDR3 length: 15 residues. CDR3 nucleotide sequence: TGTGCCAGCAGTCGGACTAGCGGGAGAGCGGAGACCCAGTACTTC. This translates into CASSRTSGRAETQYF.

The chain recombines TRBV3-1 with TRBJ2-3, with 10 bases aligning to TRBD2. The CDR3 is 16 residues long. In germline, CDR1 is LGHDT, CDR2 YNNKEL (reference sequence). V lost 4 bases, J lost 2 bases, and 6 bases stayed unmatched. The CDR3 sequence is CASSPHSGGLTDTQYF. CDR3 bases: TGTGCCAGCAGCCCCCATAGCGGGGGGCTCACAGATACGCAGTATTTT.

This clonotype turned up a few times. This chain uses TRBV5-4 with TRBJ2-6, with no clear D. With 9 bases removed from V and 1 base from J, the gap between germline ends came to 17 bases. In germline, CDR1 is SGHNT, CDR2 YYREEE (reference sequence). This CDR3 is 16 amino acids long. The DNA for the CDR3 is TGTGCCAATACGGTAGGCGGAATGTCTGGGGCCAACGTCCTGACTTTC. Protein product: CANTVGGMSGANVLTF.

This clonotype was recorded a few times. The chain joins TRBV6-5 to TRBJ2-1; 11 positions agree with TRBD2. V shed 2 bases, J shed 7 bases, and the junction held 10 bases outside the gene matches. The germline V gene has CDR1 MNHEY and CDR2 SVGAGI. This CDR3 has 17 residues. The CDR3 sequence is CASSYQKLAGGRNEQFF. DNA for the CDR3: TGTGCCAGCAGTTACCAAAAATTAGCGGGGGGGCGAAATGAGCAGTTCTTC.

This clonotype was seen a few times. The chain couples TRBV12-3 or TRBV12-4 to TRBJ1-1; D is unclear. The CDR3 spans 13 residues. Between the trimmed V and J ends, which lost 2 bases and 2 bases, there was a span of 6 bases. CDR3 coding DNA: TGTGCCAGCAGTTTAAGGAGCAACACTGAAGCTTTCTTT. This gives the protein CASSLRSNTEAFF.

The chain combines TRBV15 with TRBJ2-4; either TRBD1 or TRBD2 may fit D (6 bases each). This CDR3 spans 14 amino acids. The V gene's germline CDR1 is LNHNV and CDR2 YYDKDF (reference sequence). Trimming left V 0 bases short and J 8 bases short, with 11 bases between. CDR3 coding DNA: TGTGCCACCAGCAGAGATATAGGGGGGTACATTCAGTACTTC. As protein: CATSRDIGGYIQYF.

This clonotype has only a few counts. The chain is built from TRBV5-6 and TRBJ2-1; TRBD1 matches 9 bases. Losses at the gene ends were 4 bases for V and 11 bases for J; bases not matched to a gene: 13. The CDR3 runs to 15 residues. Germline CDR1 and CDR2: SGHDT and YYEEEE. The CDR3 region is CASSEPGQGNLKQFF. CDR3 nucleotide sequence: TGTGCCAGCAGCGAACCGGGACAGGGTAACCTAAAGCAGTTCTTC.

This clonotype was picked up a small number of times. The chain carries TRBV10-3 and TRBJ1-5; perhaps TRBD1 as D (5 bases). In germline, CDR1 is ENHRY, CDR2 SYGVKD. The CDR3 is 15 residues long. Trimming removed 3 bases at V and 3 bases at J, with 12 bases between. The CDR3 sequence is CAISDPGRDNQPQHF. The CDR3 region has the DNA TGTGCCATCAGTGACCCGGGACGGGACAATCAGCCCCAGCATTTT.

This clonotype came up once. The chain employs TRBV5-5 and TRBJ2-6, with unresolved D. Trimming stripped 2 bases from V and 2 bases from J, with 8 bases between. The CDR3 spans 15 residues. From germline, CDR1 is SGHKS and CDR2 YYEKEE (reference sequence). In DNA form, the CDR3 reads TGTGCCAGCAGCTTCAGTGATGCTGGGGCCAACGTCCTGACTTTC. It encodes CASSFSDAGANVLTF.

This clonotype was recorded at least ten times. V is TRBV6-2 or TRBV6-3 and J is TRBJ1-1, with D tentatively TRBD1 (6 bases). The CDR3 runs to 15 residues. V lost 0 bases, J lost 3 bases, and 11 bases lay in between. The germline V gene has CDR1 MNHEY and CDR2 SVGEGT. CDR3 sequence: CASSYSAGAYTEAFF. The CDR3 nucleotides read TGTGCCAGCAGTTACTCGGCAGGGGCCTACACTGAAGCTTTCTTT.

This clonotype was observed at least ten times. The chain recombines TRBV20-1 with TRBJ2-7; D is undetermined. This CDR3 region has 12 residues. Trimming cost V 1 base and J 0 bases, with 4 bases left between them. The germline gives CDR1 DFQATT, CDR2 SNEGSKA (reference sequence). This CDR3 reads CSARVSSYEQYF. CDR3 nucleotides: TGCAGTGCTAGAGTAAGCTCCTACGAGCAGTACTTC.

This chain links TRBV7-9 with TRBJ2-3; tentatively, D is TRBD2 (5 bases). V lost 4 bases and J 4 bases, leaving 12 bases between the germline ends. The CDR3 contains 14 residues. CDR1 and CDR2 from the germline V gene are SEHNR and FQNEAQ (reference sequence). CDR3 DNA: TGTGCCAGCAGCTCGAATACACTAGCAGATACGCAGTATTTT. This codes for CASSSNTLADTQYF.

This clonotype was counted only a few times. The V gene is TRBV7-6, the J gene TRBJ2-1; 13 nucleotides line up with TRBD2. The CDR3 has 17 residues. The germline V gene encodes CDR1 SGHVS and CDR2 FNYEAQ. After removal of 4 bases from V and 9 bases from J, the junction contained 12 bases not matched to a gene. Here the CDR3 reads CASSSHRGTSGDFEQFF. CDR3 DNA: TGTGCCAGCAGCTCACATAGGGGGACTAGCGGGGATTTTGAGCAGTTCTTC.

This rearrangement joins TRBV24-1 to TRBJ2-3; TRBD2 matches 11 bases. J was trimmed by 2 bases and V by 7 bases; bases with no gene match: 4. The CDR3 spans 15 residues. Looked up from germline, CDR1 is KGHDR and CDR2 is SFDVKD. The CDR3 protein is CATRGTSGFTDTQYF. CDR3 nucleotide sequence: TGTGCCACCAGAGGGACTAGCGGATTCACAGATACGCAGTATTTT.